The 14 T cell receptor beta chains below were found in one sample sequenced in a study of blood T cell repertoires in COVID-19. The data were produced by immunoSEQ multiplex PCR, yet TCRdb's version contains in-frame clones alone and is incomplete. The profile covers around 150,000 clones, with more than 60% appearing a single time and approximately 3% taken by the ten largest. Specimen: peripheral blood. Receptor source: an older man with acute or convalescent COVID-19.

The J gene is TRBJ2-7, the V gene TRBV6-4; no clear D. The CDR3 runs 12 residues. Looked up from germline, CDR1 is MRHNA and CDR2 is SNTAGT. Trimming left V 5 bases short and J 4 bases short, with 9 bases between. The CDR3 DNA follows: TGTGCCAGCAGTCCTTGGCTTTACGAGCAGTACTTC. It encodes CASSPWLYEQYF.

The rearrangement uses TRBV5-1 and TRBJ2-1; the match to TRBD2 covers 10 bases. The length of the CDR3 is 16 residues. In germline, CDR1 is SGHRS, CDR2 YFSETQ. V gave up 2 bases and J gave up 6 bases; unmatched junction bases: 8. This CDR3 is CASSLGVAGGLNEQFF. Here the CDR3 DNA reads TGCGCCAGCAGCTTAGGGGTAGCGGGGGGTCTCAATGAGCAGTTCTTC.

This rearrangement joins TRBV25-1 to TRBJ2-3, with D maybe TRBD1 (6 bases). CDR1 is MGHDK, CDR2 SYGVNS, per germline. Trimming removed 1 base from V and 2 bases from J, with 10 bases in between. The CDR3 extends over 15 amino acids. CDR3 bases: TGTGCCAGCAGTGAATCGAGGGACACCACAGATACGCAGTATTTT. Translation gives CASSESRDTTDTQYF.

The CDR3 region is CASSAYRAQSPYGYTF. The CDR3 nucleotides read TGTGCCAGCAGTGCCTACAGGGCCCAGTCTCCCTATGGCTACACCTTC. The J gene is TRBJ1-2, the V gene TRBV6-2 or TRBV6-3; TRBD1 might be the D (6 bases). Germline CDR1 MNHEY, CDR2 SVGEGT. CDR3 length: 16 residues. With 5 bases removed from V and 4 bases from J, the gap between germline ends came to 20 bases.

The chain employs TRBV7-2 and TRBJ2-1, with D uncertain. This CDR3 comprises 15 residues. The V end was cut by 0 bases, the J end by 0 bases, with 6 bases between. CDR1 is SGHTA and CDR2 is FQGNSA in the germline V gene. CDR3 coding DNA: TGTGCCAGCAGCTTAGCGGTCGGCTCCTACAATGAGCAGTTCTTC. Translated: CASSLAVGSYNEQFF.

V is TRBV6-6 and J is TRBJ1-1, with D hard to call. V shed 5 bases and J shed 4 bases, with 14 bases lying between them. From germline, CDR1 is MNHNY and CDR2 SVGAGI (reference sequence). The CDR3 runs to 14 residues. In nucleotides, the CDR3 is TGTGCCAGCAGTGATGGCCTACGGGGCACTGAAGCTTTCTTT. Translating gives CASSDGLRGTEAFF.

This clone showed up just once. V gene TRBV19 combines with J gene TRBJ2-5; 11 bases fit TRBD2. V trimming: 3 bases; J trimming: 10 bases; junction bases outside the gene matches: 19. Looked up from germline, CDR1 is LNHDA and CDR2 is SQIVND (reference sequence). The CDR3 totals 18 residues. CDR3 in amino acids: CASSINPGTSGPKMVQYF. The CDR3 nucleotides are TGTGCCAGTAGTATCAACCCCGGGACTAGCGGCCCCAAGATGGTCCAGTACTTC. The full variable domain, its missing parts supplied by reference TRBV19 and TRBJ2-5, is DGGITQSPKYLFRKEGQNVTLSCEQNLNHDAMYWYRQDPGQGLRLIYYSQIVNDFQKGDIAEGYSVSREKKESFPLTVTSAQKNPTAFYLCASSINPGTSGPKMVQYFGPGTRLLVL.

This clone was detected once. The V and J genes are TRBV27 and TRBJ1-5; 7 nucleotides agree with TRBD1. After removal of 4 bases from V and 1 base from J, the junction contained 4 bases not matched to a gene. CDR3 length equals 15 residues. Germline V gene sequence: CDR1 MNHEY, CDR2 SMNVEV (reference sequence). This CDR3 is CASSSRGESNQPQHF. For the CDR3, the DNA is TGTGCCAGCAGTTCCAGGGGGGAGAGCAATCAGCCCCAGCATTTT.

The chain uses TRBV28 and TRBJ1-2; tentatively, D is TRBD1 (6 bases). Germline V gene lookup returns CDR1 MDHEN and CDR2 SYDVKM. The CDR3 extends over 16 amino acids. The V end was cut by 1 base, the J end by 5 bases, with 17 bases between. DNA for the CDR3: TGTGCCAGCAGTTTATTCGGGGGGCGGATTGGGTATGGCTACACCTTC. This codes for CASSLFGGRIGYGYTF.

The gene calls are TRBV2 and TRBJ1-1, with a tentative D call TRBD1 (6 bases). Trimming took 4 bases from V and 2 from J, leaving 11 bases between them. This CDR3 region has 14 residues. Germline V gene sequence: CDR1 SNHLY, CDR2 FYNNEI. In DNA form, the CDR3 reads TGTGCCAGCAGTGCCGAGACAGGCAACACTGAAGCTTTCTTT. Translation: CASSAETGNTEAFF.

This chain uses TRBV19 with TRBJ1-5, with D possibly being TRBD1 (6 bases). Germline V gives CDR1 LNHDA, CDR2 SQIVND (reference sequence). V shed 4 bases and J shed 1 base, with 14 bases lying between them. The CDR3 runs 16 residues. The CDR3 reads CASSKNGGQSNQPQHF. CDR3 nucleotide sequence: TGTGCCAGTAGTAAGAATGGGGGCCAAAGCAATCAGCCCCAGCATTTT.

This clone appeared a few times. The chain is built from TRBV7-2 and TRBJ2-2; tentatively, D is TRBD1 (6 bases). Germline assignment: CDR1 SGHTA and CDR2 FQGNSA. V was shortened by 6 bases and J by 2 bases, with 19 bases between the two germline ends. This CDR3 contains 17 residues. CDR3 residues: CASSSTPGQINTGELFF. The CDR3 bases are TGTGCCAGCAGTTCGACACCGGGACAAATTAACACCGGGGAGCTGTTTTTT. The whole variable domain, filled in from reference TRBV7-2 and TRBJ2-2, reads GAGVSQSPSNKVTEKGKDVELRCDPISGHTALYWYRQSLGQGLEFLIYFQGNSAPDKSGLPSDRFSAERTGGSVSTLTIQRTQQEDSAVYLCASSSTPGQINTGELFFGEGSRLTVL.

The count of this clone is one. The chain joins TRBV7-6 to TRBJ2-3; the match to TRBD2 covers 15 bases. CDR3 size: 17 residues. Germline V gene sequence: CDR1 SGHVS, CDR2 FNYEAQ. Trimming cost V 5 bases and J 0 bases; bases outside gene matches: 3. CDR3 protein: CASSQGLAGGSTDTQYF. CDR3 bases: TGTGCCAGCAGCCAGGGACTAGCGGGGGGTAGCACAGATACGCAGTATTTT.

The rearrangement links TRBV19 to TRBJ2-1; 9 bases match TRBD2. The CDR3 spans 14 residues. V was pared by 8 bases and J by 7 bases, with 9 bases of the junction left unmatched. CDR1 and CDR2 from the germline V gene are LNHDA and SQIVND (reference sequence). CDR3 loop: CASRGSGRLNEQFF. The CDR3 DNA follows: TGTGCCAGTCGAGGTAGCGGGAGATTGAATGAGCAGTTCTTC.